This TCR beta chain was retrieved from a study of T-cell memory formation after mild COVID-19. Notes on the study in general: For second-wave clones that peaked at day 37, SARS-CoV-2 specificity went unverified.

The 5'RACE method, run with constant-segment primers, produced TCR alpha and TCR beta cDNA libraries (carrying sample barcodes and UMIs). One entry per CDR3 protein, called by TCRdb with MiXCR from the 5' RACE reads. The sample lists about 560,000 distinct CDR3 sequences; 15% to 20% were seen once. CDR1 is DFQATT and CDR2 is SNEGSKA in the germline V gene (reference sequence). This CDR3 spans 18 amino acids. V shed 0 bases, J shed 6 bases, and the junction held 14 bases outside the gene matches. Notes on this clonotype: Its cognate antigen is unknown.

The chain joins TRBV20-1 to TRBJ2-7, with 13 nucleotides matching TRBD2. The clonotype originates from an adult woman who had mild COVID-19 (a few samples of this study predate the infection). Cell type and time point are not known. The sequencing sample was made of PBMCs or a T cell subset sorted from them (not recorded which). Here the CDR3 DNA reads TGCAGTGCTAGAGATCCTGGGACTAGCGGGGCGACCCTAGCCGAGCAGTACTTC. Its translation is CSARDPGTSGATLAEQYF.